The subject of this entry is one T cell receptor beta chain. Its antigen is unknown. This CDR3 is built from 15 residues. V lost 5 bases and J 0 bases, leaving 11 bases between the germline ends. CDR1 SNHLY and CDR2 FYNNEI come from the germline V gene. This sample is part of a study of T cell responses to AZD1222 COVID-19 vaccine. For the study at large: Timing groups of about 4 and about 12 weeks for second doses were pooled. Study results and caveats: Vaccination with two AZD1222 doses was followed by a rise in Spike-specific TCR breadth and depth. Regions left unmutated in variants are reportedly the target of nearly half of spike-specific TCRs. Spike-spanning, vaccine-associated CD4 TCRs were dominant at 160-218 and 743-854.

This table comes from immunoSEQ multiplex PCR, and its TCRdb copy is limited to in-frame clones, with some not included. The sample consists of around 200,000 clones, roughly 93% of them appearing once. The clonotype comes from an adult in good health. Sequences were derived from peripheral blood, sampled on day 0 of AZD1222 vaccination. V is TRBV2 and J is TRBJ1-3; D gene uncertain. CDR3 in DNA: TGTGCCAGCAGTCCGCACAAGAGCTCTGGAAACACCATATATTTT. Amino acid sequence: CASSPHKSSGNTIYF.